A single sample is the source of the 12 T cell receptor beta chains below, sequenced in a study of human T cells and chemical hapten exposure (dated by TCRdb to the early 2020s). Libraries were built with RACE. Sequencing instrument: NextSeq 500. TCRdb redid the processing of the public reads, applying fastp at Q25 and MiXCR, and retained in-frame beta chains. CDR3 protein duplicates are merged, each entry listing the most common genes and DNA. For this sample the table gives around 42,000 distinct CDR3 sequences, of which 3% to 4% were detected only once. About 6.9% of the sample goes to the ten largest clones. In the paper's terms, the time point label means: patch test 2, 6 weeks after DPC sensitization. The treatment or condition tag for this specimen amounts to: therapeutic diphenylcyclopropenone sensitization with weekly scalp DPC. The source material was whole blood, sampled in connection with sensitization to the hapten diphenylcyclopropenone (DPC). The source is a man aged 35 to 55 with alopecia areata. Some clones in this sample may be carry-over from other donors' samples.

This clonotype was counted many times. This chain links TRBV6-6 with TRBJ2-5, with TRBD2 identical over 9 bases. The V gene's germline CDR1 is MNHNY and CDR2 SVGAGI (reference sequence). The CDR3 covers 16 residues. With V trimmed by 4 bases and J by 1 base, 7 bases remained unmatched. In nucleotides, the CDR3 is TGTGCCAGCAGTTCTGACCGAGCGGGGGGCCAAGAGACCCAGTACTTC. It specifies CASSSDRAGGQETQYF.

Many counts were recorded for this clonotype. The chain couples TRBV6-6 to TRBJ1-1; D unclear. The CDR3 is made up of 12 amino acids. The V gene lost 6 bases and the J gene lost 3 bases, with 8 bases spanning the gap. The germline CDR1 and CDR2 sequences are MNHNY and SVGAGI (reference sequence). CDR3 nucleotides: TGTGCCAGCAGCATCAGTGACACTGAAGCTTTCTTT. Translation gives CASSISDTEAFF.

This clonotype has more than one count but fewer than ten. The genes are TRBV11-2 and TRBJ1-4; D remains ambiguous. Germline V CDR1 and CDR2: SGHAT, FQNNGV. With 1 base removed from V and 0 bases from J, the gap between germline ends came to 6 bases. The CDR3 contains 15 residues. The CDR3 DNA follows: TGTGCCAGCAGCTTAGGCACAACAACTAATGAAAAACTGTTTTTT. As protein: CASSLGTTTNEKLFF.

This clonotype was picked up many times. The chain links TRBV10-3 to TRBJ2-4; 10 bases are shared with TRBD2. The CDR3 is 15 residues long. Germline V gives CDR1 ENHRY, CDR2 SYGVKD. Unmatched junction bases numbered 4, after V lost 2 bases and J lost 6 bases. Here the CDR3 reads CAISEGSGRPNIQYF. The DNA for the CDR3 is TGTGCCATCAGTGAGGGTAGCGGGAGGCCAAACATTCAGTACTTC.

This clonotype has at least ten counts. The chain is built from TRBV6-6 and TRBJ1-1; possible D gene TRBD1, 5 bases. Germline V gives CDR1 MNHNY, CDR2 SVGAGI (reference sequence). The V and J ends lost 2 bases and 2 bases respectively, with 9 bases between them. The CDR3 is 14 residues long. DNA for the CDR3: TGTGCCAGCAGTTACAGGCAGGGTAACACTGAAGCTTTCTTT. This translates into CASSYRQGNTEAFF.

The chain is built from TRBV6-5 and TRBJ2-7; a weak D match, TRBD2 (5 bases). The CDR3 is 12 amino acids. Germline V lookup: CDR1 MNHEY, CDR2 SVGAGI. Trimming pared 6 bases from V and 7 bases from J, leaving 13 bases between. CDR3 nucleotide sequence: TGTGCCAGCAGCCTGGACTGGAGGGAGCAGTACTTC. Protein: CASSLDWREQYF.

This clonotype was seen repeatedly, ten times or more. V and J are TRBV5-1 and TRBJ1-1; possible D gene TRBD1, 6 bases. V was pared by 3 bases and J by 5 bases, with 17 bases between. This CDR3 has 15 residues. Germline V gene data show CDR1 as SGHRS and CDR2 as YFSETQ. The DNA for the CDR3 is TGCGCCAGCAGCTCGATTAGGGAAGGGACAACTGAAGCTTTCTTT. It codes for CASSSIREGTTEAFF.

This clonotype has at least ten counts. V and J are TRBV7-6 and TRBJ2-7, with TRBD1 matching over 9 bases. Trimming cost V 5 bases and J 5 bases; bases outside gene matches: 10. CDR1 SGHVS and CDR2 FNYEAQ come from the germline V gene. The CDR3 loop spans 15 amino acids. The CDR3 sequence is CASSHNPGQGNEQYF. For the CDR3, the DNA is TGTGCCAGCAGCCACAACCCGGGACAGGGAAACGAGCAGTACTTC. Variable domain in full (rest from reference TRBV7-6 and TRBJ2-7): GAGVSQSPRYKVTKRGQDVALRCDPISGHVSLYWYRQALGQGPEFLTYFNYEAQQDKSGLPNDRFSAERPEGSISTLTIQRTEQRDSAMYRCASSHNPGQGNEQYFGPGTRLTVT.

This clonotype was counted ten times or more. The chain carries TRBV12-3 or TRBV12-4 and TRBJ2-3; unclear D gene. The CDR3 contains 15 residues. Deletions cut 6 bases from V and 1 base from J, with 14 bases between. CDR3 in amino acids: CASSYRVGGTDTQYF. Here the CDR3 DNA reads TGTGCCAGCAGCTATAGGGTTGGGGGCACAGATACGCAGTATTTT.

This clonotype was observed a handful of times. The chain couples TRBV7-8 to TRBJ2-7; 11 positions match TRBD2. The V gene's germline CDR1 is SGHVS and CDR2 FQNEAQ. This CDR3 spans 14 amino acids. The ends lost 5 bases at V and 4 bases at J; junction bases unmatched: 4. CDR3 sequence reads: CASSPGTSGYEQYF. The DNA of the CDR3 is TGTGCCAGCAGCCCGGGGACTAGCGGTTACGAGCAGTACTTC.

This clonotype appeared many times. The chain recombines TRBV12-3 or TRBV12-4 with TRBJ2-7, with 9 bases matching TRBD2. This CDR3 has 15 residues. Germline trimming cut 6 bases from V and 2 bases from J; bases unmatched to any gene: 8. The CDR3 DNA follows: TGTGCCAGCAGCCCCACCCGGACTAGCGCCTACGAGCAGTACTTC. Translated: CASSPTRTSAYEQYF.

V and J are TRBV14 and TRBJ2-1, with a possible D match to TRBD2 (6 bases). Trimming left V 3 bases short and J 6 bases short, with 21 bases between. The germline V gene has CDR1 SGHDN and CDR2 FVKESK. The CDR3 runs to 17 residues. The CDR3 coding sequence is TGTGCCAGCAGCCATTCCTTTCTAGCGAATCGAGGCAATGAGCAGTTCTTC. It is translated as CASSHSFLANRGNEQFF.